A selection of T cell receptor beta chains follows, all from one sample in a study of shared clonotypes between healthy human individuals. Measured with immunoSEQ multiplex PCR; TCRdb has only the in-frame clones, and not every one. Among around 2,000,000 clones listed, approximately 94% were seen once. Sequencing was done on a sample of naive CD8+ T cells sorted from blood. These receptors were collected from a man between 18 and 29 years old in good health. Both conserved end residues are part of each CDR3. Fields, in order: J gene, D gene, clone size, V gene, CDR3 length, CDR3 protein, CDR3 DNA. The D gene is left open where the match is weak. Size is stated for part of the rows, as once, few or many counts, or as a class when the clone is expanded.

j_gene: TRBJ2-7
d_gene: TRBD1
abundance: -
v_gene: TRBV5-6
len: 14
CDR3aa: CASSQTGVLYEQYF
CDR3nt: TGTGCCAGCAGCCAGACAGGGGTTCTCTACGAGCAGTACTTC

j_gene: TRBJ1-1
d_gene: TRBD1
abundance: -
v_gene: TRBV6-5
len: 13
CDR3aa: CATSTGEGGEAFF
CDR3nt: TGTGCCACCTCGACAGGGGAGGGAGGTGAAGCTTTCTTT

j_gene: TRBJ2-7
d_gene: TRBD2
abundance: -
v_gene: TRBV28
len: 15
CDR3aa: CASSFTSGRTYEQYF
CDR3nt: TGTGCCAGCAGTTTTACTAGCGGGAGGACCTACGAGCAGTACTTC

j_gene: TRBJ2-6
d_gene: -
abundance: -
v_gene: TRBV27
len: 13
CDR3aa: CASSTDSGNVLTF
CDR3nt: TGTGCCAGCAGTACCGACAGTGGCAACGTCCTGACTTTC

j_gene: TRBJ2-5
d_gene: TRBD1
abundance: -
v_gene: TRBV6-5
len: 15
CDR3aa: CASSYLGDRGETQYF
CDR3nt: TGTGCCAGCAGTTACCTGGGGGACAGGGGAGAGACCCAGTACTTC

j_gene: TRBJ2-1
d_gene: -
abundance: -
v_gene: TRBV6-1
len: 15
CDR3aa: CASSEIDPRGNEQFF
CDR3nt: TGTGCCAGCAGTGAAATCGATCCCAGAGGAAATGAGCAGTTCTTC

j_gene: TRBJ2-5
d_gene: TRBD1
abundance: once
v_gene: TRBV18
len: 18
CDR3aa: CASSPSDREGSFGETQYF
CDR3nt: TGTGCCAGCTCACCTTCGGACAGGGAAGGTTCATTCGGGGAGACCCAGTACTTC

j_gene: TRBJ2-3
d_gene: TRBD2
abundance: -
v_gene: TRBV25-1
len: 15
CDR3aa: CASSDAGEVSDTQYF
CDR3nt: TGTGCCAGCAGTGATGCGGGGGAGGTGTCAGATACGCAGTATTTT

j_gene: TRBJ2-3
d_gene: -
abundance: -
v_gene: TRBV7-9
len: 13
CDR3aa: CASSSALTDTQYF
CDR3nt: TGTGCCAGCAGCTCCGCCCTCACAGATACGCAGTATTTT

j_gene: TRBJ1-4
d_gene: -
abundance: -
v_gene: TRBV11-3
len: 13
CDR3aa: CAIIPGTSPKLFF
CDR3nt: TGTGCCATCATTCCCGGGACATCTCCGAAACTGTTTTTT

j_gene: TRBJ2-3
d_gene: -
abundance: -
v_gene: TRBV10-2
len: 12
CDR3aa: CASSEVADTQYF
CDR3nt: TGCGCCAGCAGTGAAGTAGCAGATACGCAGTATTTT

j_gene: TRBJ2-1
d_gene: TRBD1
abundance: -
v_gene: TRBV11-2
len: 16
CDR3aa: CASSSGRTGSYNEQFF
CDR3nt: TGTGCCAGCAGCTCGGGACGGACAGGGTCCTACAATGAGCAGTTCTTC

j_gene: TRBJ1-2
d_gene: TRBD1
abundance: -
v_gene: TRBV6-1
len: 16
CDR3aa: CASSDYGTGSIYGYTF
CDR3nt: TGTGCCAGCAGTGATTATGGGACAGGGTCGATCTATGGCTACACCTTC

j_gene: TRBJ2-7
d_gene: TRBD1
abundance: once
v_gene: TRBV5-1
len: 14
CDR3aa: CASSFTGGSVEQYF
CDR3nt: TGCGCCAGCAGCTTTACAGGGGGCTCGGTCGAGCAGTACTTC

j_gene: TRBJ1-3
d_gene: -
abundance: -
v_gene: TRBV4-1
len: 12
CDR3aa: CASSQEGNTIYF
CDR3nt: TGCGCCAGCAGCCAGGAAGGAAACACCATATATTTT

j_gene: TRBJ1-1
d_gene: -
abundance: once
v_gene: TRBV11-2
len: 15
CDR3aa: CASSPLTGVNTEAFF
CDR3nt: TGTGCCAGCAGCCCCCTAACGGGCGTGAACACTGAAGCTTTCTTT

j_gene: TRBJ1-2
d_gene: -
abundance: few
v_gene: TRBV28
len: 12
CDR3aa: CASSPENYGYTF
CDR3nt: TGTGCCAGCAGTCCCGAAAACTATGGCTACACCTTC

j_gene: TRBJ2-3
d_gene: TRBD2
abundance: -
v_gene: TRBV12-5
len: 15
CDR3aa: CASGFGGARRDTQYF
CDR3nt: TGTGCTAGTGGTTTCGGGGGGGCCCGGAGAGATACGCAGTATTTT

j_gene: TRBJ1-4
d_gene: -
abundance: -
v_gene: TRBV6-5
len: 14
CDR3aa: CASSPLGTNEKLFF
CDR3nt: TGTGCCAGCAGCCCTTTAGGAACTAATGAAAAACTGTTTTTT

j_gene: TRBJ1-1
d_gene: -
abundance: -
v_gene: TRBV5-4
len: 14
CDR3aa: CASSLGALNTEAFF
CDR3nt: TGTGCCAGCAGCTTGGGCGCTCTGAACACTGAAGCTTTCTTT

j_gene: TRBJ2-7
d_gene: -
abundance: -
v_gene: TRBV28
len: 13
CDR3aa: CASNNGQPYEQYF
CDR3nt: TGTGCCAGCAACAACGGACAGCCCTACGAGCAGTACTTC